This entry concerns a single T cell receptor beta chain. Its antigen is unknown. CDR3 length: 18 amino acids. Per the germline V gene, CDR1 is SNHLY and CDR2 is FYNNEI. Trimming removed 2 bases from V and 1 base from J; junction bases left unmatched: 13. This record comes from a study of OX40 agonist ivuxolimab in advanced cancers. Study in general: Among those treated, three patients had partial responses, one with hepatocellular carcinoma and two with cutaneous melanoma.

Points from the study as a whole: CD4+ and CD8+ blood T cells expanded clonally by week 6 at 0.1 to 3.0 mg/kg. Researchers report that CD8+ T cells had, on average, more expanded clones than CD4+.

Profiled with immunoSEQ multiplex PCR; TCRdb holds only in-frame clones, not every one. Among roughly 30,000 clones listed, around nine tenths were seen once. This specimen was CD4+ or CD8+ T cells sorted from blood, taken in a trial of the OX40 agonist ivuxolimab. This receptor was identified in an adult with an advanced solid tumor such as melanoma, head and neck, liver or kidney cancer. The V and J genes are TRBV2 and TRBJ2-5; TRBD1 agrees at 7 bases. The CDR3 region is CASSELTGTEIFQETQYF. CDR3 DNA sequence: TGTGCCAGCAGTGAACTAACAGGGACAGAAATATTCCAAGAGACCCAGTACTTC.